The next 4 T cell receptor beta chains were all read from a single sample in a study of CD8 T cells in ankylosing spondylitis. One entry per CDR3 protein, called by TCRdb with MiXCR from the 5' RACE reads. The sample includes roughly 120,000 distinct CDR3 sequences, around 7% seen only once; the top ten take about 12%. Sample: blood, either unsorted or a sorted T cell fraction (not recorded which). The receptors come from a male donor with ankylosing spondylitis or in good health (not recorded which).

This clonotype was seen at least ten times. This chain uses TRBV28 with TRBJ1-1, with a tentative D call TRBD1 (5 bases). This CDR3 is 11 amino acids long. Germline CDR1 is MDHEN and CDR2 is SYDVKM. CDR3 sequence: CVTQGRTEAFF. CDR3 bases: TGTGTTACCCAGGGTCGGACTGAAGCTTTCTTT.

This clonotype was observed at least ten times. The J gene is TRBJ2-3, the V gene TRBV7-8, with D uncertain. Looked up from germline, CDR1 is SGHVS and CDR2 is FQNEAQ. There are 16 residues in the CDR3. V lost 2 bases and J 0 bases, leaving 12 bases between the germline ends. The CDR3 DNA sequence: TGTGCCAGCAGCTTACTCTTAAGTTCTAGCACAGATACGCAGTATTTT. This gives the protein CASSLLLSSSTDTQYF.

Only a few counts were recorded for this clonotype. A much larger clone lies one base from this, so it may be a read error. This chain uses TRBV29-1 with TRBJ2-2, with D unresolved. The germline V gene has CDR1 SQVTM and CDR2 ANQGSEA. The V and J ends lost 8 bases and 4 bases respectively, with 11 bases between them. CDR3 size: 12 residues. In DNA, the CDR3 is TGCAGCTCGGCCGGCGGCACCGGGGAGCTGTTTTTT. Translation gives CSSAGGTGELFF.

There are many counts of this clonotype. The chain employs TRBV5-1 and TRBJ2-7; 8 bases line up with TRBD1. Germline values: CDR1 SGHRS, CDR2 YFSETQ. CDR3 size: 18 residues. V gave up 4 bases and J gave up 0 bases; unmatched junction bases: 15. The CDR3 region is CASSKSPGTGMSSYEQYF. CDR3 DNA: TGCGCCAGCAGCAAGAGTCCCGGGACAGGAATGAGCTCCTACGAGCAGTACTTC. Complete variable domain (other parts from reference TRBV5-1 and TRBJ2-7): KAGVTQTPRYLIKTRGQQVTLSCSPISGHRSVSWYQQTPGQGLQFLFEYFSETQRNKGNFPGRFSGRQFSNSRSEMNVSTLELGDSALYLCASSKSPGTGMSSYEQYFGPGTRLTVT.